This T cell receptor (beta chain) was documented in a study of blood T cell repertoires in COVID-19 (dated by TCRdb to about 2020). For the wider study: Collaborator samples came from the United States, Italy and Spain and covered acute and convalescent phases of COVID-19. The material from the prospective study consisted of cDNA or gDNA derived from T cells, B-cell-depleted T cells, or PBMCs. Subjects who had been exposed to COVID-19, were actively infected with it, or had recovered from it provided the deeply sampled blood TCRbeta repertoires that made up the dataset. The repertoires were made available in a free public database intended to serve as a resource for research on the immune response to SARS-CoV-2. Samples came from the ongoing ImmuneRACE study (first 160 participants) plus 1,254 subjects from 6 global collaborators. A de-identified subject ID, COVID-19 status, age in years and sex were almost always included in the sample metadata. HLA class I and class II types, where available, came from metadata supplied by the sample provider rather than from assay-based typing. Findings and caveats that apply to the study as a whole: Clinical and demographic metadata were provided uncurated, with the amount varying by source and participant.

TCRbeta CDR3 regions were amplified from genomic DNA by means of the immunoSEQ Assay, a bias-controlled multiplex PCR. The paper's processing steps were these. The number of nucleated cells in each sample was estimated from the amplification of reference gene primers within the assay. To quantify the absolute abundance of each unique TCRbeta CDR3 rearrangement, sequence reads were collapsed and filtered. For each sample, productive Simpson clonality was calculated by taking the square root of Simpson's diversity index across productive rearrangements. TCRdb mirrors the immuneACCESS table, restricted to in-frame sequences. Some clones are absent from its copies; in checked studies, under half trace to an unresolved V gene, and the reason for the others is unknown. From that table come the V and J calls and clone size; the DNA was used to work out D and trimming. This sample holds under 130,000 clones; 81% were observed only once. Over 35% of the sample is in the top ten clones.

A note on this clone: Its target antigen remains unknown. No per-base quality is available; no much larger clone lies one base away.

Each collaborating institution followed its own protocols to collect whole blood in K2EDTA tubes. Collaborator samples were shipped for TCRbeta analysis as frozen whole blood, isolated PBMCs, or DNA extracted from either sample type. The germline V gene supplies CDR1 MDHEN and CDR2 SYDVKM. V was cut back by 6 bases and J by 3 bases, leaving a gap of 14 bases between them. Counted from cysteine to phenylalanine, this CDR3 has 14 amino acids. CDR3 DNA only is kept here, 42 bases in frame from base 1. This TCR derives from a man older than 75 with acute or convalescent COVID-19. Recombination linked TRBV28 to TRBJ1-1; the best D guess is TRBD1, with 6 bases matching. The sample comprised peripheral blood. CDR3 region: CASSPGGPDTEAFF. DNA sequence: TGTGCCAGCAGCCCCGGGGGGCCCGACACTGAAGCTTTCTTT.